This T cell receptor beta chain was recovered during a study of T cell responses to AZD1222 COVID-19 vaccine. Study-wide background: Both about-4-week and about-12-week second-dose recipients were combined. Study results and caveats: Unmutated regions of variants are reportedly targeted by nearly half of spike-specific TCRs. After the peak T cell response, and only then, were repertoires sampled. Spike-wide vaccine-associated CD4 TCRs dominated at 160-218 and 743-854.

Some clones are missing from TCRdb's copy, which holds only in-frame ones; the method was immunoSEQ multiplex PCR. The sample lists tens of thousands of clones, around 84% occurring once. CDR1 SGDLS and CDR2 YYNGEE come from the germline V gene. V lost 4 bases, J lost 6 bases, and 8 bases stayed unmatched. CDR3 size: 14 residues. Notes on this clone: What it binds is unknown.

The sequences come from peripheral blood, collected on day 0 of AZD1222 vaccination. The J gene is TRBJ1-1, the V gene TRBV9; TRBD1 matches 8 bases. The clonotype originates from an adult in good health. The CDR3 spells CASSTKRTGPEAFF. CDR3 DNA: TGTGCCAGCAGCACCAAGAGGACAGGGCCTGAAGCTTTCTTT.